These T cell receptor beta chains were read from a single sample in a study of regulatory T cells in long-lasting Graves disease. TCRdb re-derived calls from the multiplex PCR reads in MiXCR, one entry per CDR3 protein. The sample yields about 470,000 distinct CDR3 sequences, roughly 21% seen once. Material: peripheral blood mononuclear cells (PBMCs), obtained when the disease was refractory, from a patient treated with antithyroid drugs. These receptors came from a female donor with Graves disease. Each CDR3 is given with its conserved first and last residue. The D gene is left open where the match is weak. Some rows mark clone size as missing; the rest say once, few, many or name a class of expanded clone.

many,TRBV28,TRBJ1-6,NA,CASSLGHGRFVYSPLHF,TGTGCCAGCAGTTTAGGGCACGGACGGTTTGTTTATTCACCCCTCCACTTT
NA,TRBV7-8,TRBJ1-2,TRBD1,CASSLGGDRGPGGYTF,TGTGCCAGCAGCTTAGGGGGGGACAGGGGGCCAGGAGGCTACACCTTC
NA,TRBV30,TRBJ2-7,NA,CAWSVGSDEQYF,TGTGCCTGGAGTGTAGGTAGCGACGAGCAGTACTTC
few,TRBV11-2,TRBJ2-3,NA,CASSSEGGFTDTQYF,TGTGCCAGCAGCAGCGAAGGGGGATTCACAGATACGCAGTATTTT
many,TRBV19,TRBJ1-2,TRBD1,CASSIGQGVVYGYTF,TGTGCCAGTAGTATTGGACAGGGAGTCGTCTATGGCTACACCTTC
NA,TRBV5-1,TRBJ2-5,NA,CASSWTDAQETQYF,TGCGCCAGCAGCTGGACAGACGCACAAGAGACCCAGTACTTC
many,TRBV28,TRBJ2-4,NA,CASSFPDMKNIQYF,TGTGCCAGCAGTTTCCCCGACATGAAAAACATTCAGTACTTC
NA,TRBV5-5,TRBJ1-2,NA,CASSLVGTRANYGYTF,TGTGCCAGCAGCTTGGTCGGGACCAGAGCTAACTATGGCTACACCTTC
NA,TRBV20-1,TRBJ2-5,NA,CSAIGGGTETQYF,TGCAGTGCTATTGGGGGAGGAACAGAGACCCAGTACTTC
few,TRBV19,TRBJ2-2,TRBD2,CASSMGVSGTNTGELFF,TGTGCCAGTAGTATGGGGGTTAGCGGGACGAACACCGGGGAGCTGTTTTTT
many,TRBV20-1,TRBJ1-5,NA,CSASRSGDQPQHF,TGCAGTGCTAGTCGATCCGGTGATCAGCCCCAGCATTTT